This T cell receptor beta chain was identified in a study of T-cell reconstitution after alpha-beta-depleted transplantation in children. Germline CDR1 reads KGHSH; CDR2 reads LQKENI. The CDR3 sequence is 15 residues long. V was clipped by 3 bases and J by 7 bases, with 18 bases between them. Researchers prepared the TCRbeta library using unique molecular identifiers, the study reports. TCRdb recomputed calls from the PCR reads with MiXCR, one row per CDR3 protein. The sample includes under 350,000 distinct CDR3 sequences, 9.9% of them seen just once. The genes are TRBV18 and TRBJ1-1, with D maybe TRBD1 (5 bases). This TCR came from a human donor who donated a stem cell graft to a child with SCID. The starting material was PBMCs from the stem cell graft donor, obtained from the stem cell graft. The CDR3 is CASSPASGSGVEAFF. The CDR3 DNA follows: TGTGCCAGCTCACCGGCCTCGGGTTCGGGGGTTGAAGCTTTCTTT.